Listed here are 18 T cell receptor beta chains from one sample, sequenced in a study of human T cells and chemical hapten exposure. Indicated time point: pre-sensitization, week 0. The treatment here: therapeutic diphenylcyclopropenone sensitization with weekly scalp DPC. Using its own MiXCR run on the RACE reads, TCRdb lists one record per CDR3 protein. The sample lists 80,000 to 100,000 distinct CDR3 sequences; around 10% were seen once. The source material was whole blood, sampled in connection with sensitization to the hapten diphenylcyclopropenone (DPC). The receptor source for this set is a woman aged 40 to 50 with alopecia areata. Some clones in this sample may be carry-over from other donors' samples.

This clonotype has just a few counts. The rearrangement uses TRBV7-2 and TRBJ1-2, with a weak D call TRBD1 (6 bases). V gave up 0 bases and J gave up 4 bases, with 12 bases separating them. The CDR3 consists of 15 residues. Germline CDR1 is SGHTA and CDR2 is FQGNSA. For the CDR3, the DNA is TGTGCCAGCAGCTTAGCCGCCGGGACACCCTATGGCTACACCTTC. As protein: CASSLAAGTPYGYTF.

The chain recombines TRBV3-1 with TRBJ2-7, with 10 bases that match TRBD2. After removal of 4 bases from V and 2 bases from J, the junction contained 8 bases not matched to a gene. The CDR3 covers 16 residues. Germline lookup yields CDR1 LGHDT and CDR2 YNNKEL (reference sequence). The DNA of the CDR3 is TGTGCCAGCAGCCCGAGGACTAGCGGTGTACCCTACGAGCAGTACTTC. As protein: CASSPRTSGVPYEQYF.

At least ten counts were recorded for this clonotype. This rearrangement joins TRBV5-1 to TRBJ2-1, with D maybe TRBD1 (6 bases). Trimming left V 7 bases short and J 4 bases short, with 21 bases between. The CDR3 has 16 residues. The germline V gene encodes CDR1 SGHRS and CDR2 YFSETQ. This CDR3 is CASDPGRLGGYNEQFF. CDR3 bases: TGCGCCAGCGACCCTGGACGGCTAGGGGGTTACAATGAGCAGTTCTTC.

This clonotype was found many times. The chain recombines TRBV7-2 with TRBJ2-3, with D perhaps assigned TRBD1 or TRBD2 (6 bases each). The V gene's germline CDR1 is SGHTA and CDR2 FQGNSA. The CDR3 covers 16 residues. V shed 6 bases and J shed 5 bases, with 21 bases lying between them. CDR3 sequence (DNA): TGTGCCAGCAGAGGACAGACCGATTTGGGGGGAGATACGCAGTATTTT. Translating it yields CASRGQTDLGGDTQYF. The variable domain in full, with the rest retrieved from reference TRBV7-2 and TRBJ2-3, is GAGVSQSPSNKVTEKGKDVELRCDPISGHTALYWYRQSLGQGLEFLIYFQGNSAPDKSGLPSDRFSAERTGGSVSTLTIQRTQQEDSAVYLCASRGQTDLGGDTQYFGPGTRLTVL.

The chain uses TRBV7-9 and TRBJ2-5, with no clear D. Trimming removed 6 bases from V and 4 bases from J, with 12 bases in between. Per germline, CDR1 SEHNR and CDR2 FQNEAQ (reference sequence). The CDR3 loop spans 13 amino acids. The CDR3 region is CASRVWAPETQYF. The CDR3 nucleotides read TGTGCCAGCAGAGTATGGGCGCCAGAGACCCAGTACTTC. The full variable domain, completed using reference TRBV7-9 and TRBJ2-5, is DTGVSQNPRHKITKRGQNVTFRCDPISEHNRLYWYRQTLGQGPEFLTYFQNEAQLEKSRLLSDRFSAERPKGSFSTLEIQRTEQGDSAMYLCASRVWAPETQYFGPGTRLLVL.

The table lists this clonotype with many counts. CDR3 nucleotides: TGTGCCAGCAGCCAACCCTGGGGCGAGGAAAAACTGTTTTTT. Translation gives CASSQPWGEEKLFF. This chain uses TRBV3-1 with TRBJ1-4, with a weak D call TRBD1 (5 bases). V was cut by 2 bases and J by 8 bases, with 12 bases left in between. Germline CDR1 and CDR2: LGHDT and YNNKEL (reference sequence). The CDR3 is 14 residues long.

This clonotype was picked up many times. The CDR3 DNA reads as TGTGCCAGCAGCTTAAGACTAGCGGGGGGCGATACGCAGTATTTT. It yields the protein CASSLRLAGGDTQYF. The rearrangement uses TRBV7-2 and TRBJ2-3, with 13 bases fitting TRBD2. The CDR3 contains 15 residues. Trimming at V came to 2 bases and at J to 6 bases, leaving 2 bases not matched to a gene. Looked up from germline, CDR1 is SGHTA and CDR2 is FQGNSA.

This clonotype was detected many times. The chain recombines TRBV5-8 with TRBJ1-6; perhaps TRBD1 as D (5 bases). CDR3 length: 15 amino acids. In germline, CDR1 is SGHTS, CDR2 YDEGEE. V lost 2 bases, J lost 3 bases, and 9 bases lay in between. Here the CDR3 reads CASSFRGSYNSPLHF. As DNA, the CDR3 is TGTGCCAGCAGCTTTCGGGGGAGCTATAATTCACCCCTCCACTTT.

In this sample, this clonotype turned up a few times. The gene calls are TRBV6-5 and TRBJ1-6, with no clear D. This CDR3 contains 16 residues. Per the germline V gene, CDR1 is MNHEY and CDR2 is SVGAGI. V was pared by 0 bases and J by 2 bases, with 8 bases between. The CDR3 loop reads CASSYSRITYNSPLHF. The DNA for the CDR3 is TGTGCCAGCAGTTACTCCAGGATAACCTATAATTCACCCCTCCACTTT.

This clonotype was picked up many times. The chain links TRBV3-1 to TRBJ1-3; D is ambiguous. V was pared by 5 bases and J by 0 bases, with 11 bases between. The CDR3 runs to 15 residues. The germline CDR1 and CDR2 sequences are LGHDT and YNNKEL (reference sequence). In DNA form, the CDR3 reads TGTGCCAGCAGCTCCGACGGGCTCTCTGGAAACACCATATATTTT. It is translated as CASSSDGLSGNTIYF.

This clonotype was counted only a few times. The rearrangement uses TRBV7-6 and TRBJ2-1; TRBD2 is a possible D gene (6 bases). Per germline, CDR1 SGHVS and CDR2 FNYEAQ. This CDR3 is built from 15 residues. Trimming pared 4 bases from V and 2 bases from J, leaving 12 bases between. The DNA of the CDR3 is TGTGCCAGCAGCTCGAACGGGGGTCCCTACAATGAGCAGTTCTTC. Residues: CASSSNGGPYNEQFF.

This clonotype was counted ten times or more. The V gene is TRBV3-1, the J gene TRBJ2-2, with D tentatively TRBD1 (6 bases). V lost 0 bases to trimming and J lost 4 bases, with 15 bases between them. In germline, CDR1 is LGHDT, CDR2 YNNKEL (reference sequence). There are 17 residues in the CDR3. This chain's CDR3 is CASSQENQGLGTGELFF. The CDR3 DNA reads as TGTGCCAGCAGCCAAGAAAACCAGGGGCTGGGCACCGGGGAGCTGTTTTTT. The whole variable domain, remainder taken from reference TRBV3-1 and TRBJ2-2, is DTAVSQTPKYLVTQMGNDKSIKCEQNLGHDTMYWYKQDSKKFLKIMFSYNNKELIINETVPNRFSPKSPDKAHLNLHINSLELGDSAVYFCASSQENQGLGTGELFFGEGSRLTVL.

This clonotype was observed at least ten times. The rearrangement joins TRBV6-2 or TRBV6-3 to TRBJ1-5; D might be TRBD1 (5 bases). CDR3 length: 14 residues. Per germline, CDR1 MNHEY and CDR2 SVGEGT. Trimming pared 2 bases from V and 8 bases from J, leaving 13 bases between. The CDR3 DNA reads as TGTGCCAGCAGTTACGGGCAGGGTCTAGAGCCCCAGCATTTT. Encoded protein: CASSYGQGLEPQHF.

The chain combines TRBV7-8 with TRBJ2-3; D tentatively fits TRBD1 or TRBD2 (5 bases each). Trimming removed 4 bases at V and 8 bases at J, with 13 bases between. This CDR3 is built from 13 residues. The germline CDR1 and CDR2 sequences are SGHVS and FQNEAQ. CDR3 residues: CASSSPGTSTQYF. CDR3 nucleotides: TGTGCCAGCAGCTCCCCAGGGACGAGTACGCAGTATTTT.

In this sample, this clonotype turned up a few times. The chain is built from TRBV15 and TRBJ1-3; TRBD1 matches at 10 bases. Germline values: CDR1 LNHNV, CDR2 YYDKDF (reference sequence). With V trimmed by 3 bases and J by 2 bases, 4 bases remained unmatched. CDR3 size: 16 residues. DNA for the CDR3: TGTGCCACCAGCAGTCTCGACAGGGGGCCTGGAAACACCATATATTTT. Residues: CATSSLDRGPGNTIYF.

This clonotype has ten or more counts. V and J are TRBV5-1 and TRBJ1-2; a weak D match, TRBD1 (5 bases). The CDR3 contains 15 residues. V was trimmed by 0 bases and J by 0 bases, leaving 9 bases between them. Germline V gene lookup returns CDR1 SGHRS and CDR2 YFSETQ. In DNA, the CDR3 is TGCGCCAGCAGCTTGGAGGGGAACACTAACTATGGCTACACCTTC. Amino acid sequence: CASSLEGNTNYGYTF.

This clonotype has at least ten counts. Its ends do not fully match the called genes, so a read error is possible. V and J are TRBV6-5 and TRBJ1-5, with 8 bases lining up with TRBD1. The CDR3 has 15 residues. The V gene's germline CDR1 is MNHEY and CDR2 SVGAGI. The CDR3 sequence is CASSPGQGKSAPALF. The DNA for the CDR3 is TGTGCCAGCAGCCCTGGACAGGGTAAATCAGCCCCAGCTCTTTTT.

This clonotype is a singleton in its sample. One base away lies a much larger clone, so this may be a sequencing read error. The V gene is TRBV4-1, the J gene TRBJ1-2; tentative D call: TRBD1 (5 bases). CDR1 is MGHRA, CDR2 YSYEKL, per germline. CDR3 length: 18 residues. The CDR3 is CAGSQLQISTDINYGYTF. The CDR3 DNA is TGCGCCGGCAGCCAGCTCCAGATCTCGACAGACATTAACTATGGCTACACCTTC.